The present T cell receptor (beta chain) was sequenced within a study of cytomegalovirus exposure and HLA in healthy donors. Study conclusions and caveats: Immune exposure information available was restricted to CMV serostatus. An observed cluster of highly shared sequence variants was recorded as a likely sequencing artifact. In a later analysis, TCR beta V- and J-gene trimming showed a link to a missense DCLRE1C variant.

CDR3 length: 14 amino acids. CDR1 and CDR2 (germline): SGDLS, YYNGEE. The trim removed 4 bases at V and 6 bases at J, leaving 4 bases unmatched. Donors likely had unrecorded immune exposures despite being nominally healthy when sampled. This clone is a singleton in its sample. Its antigen is unidentified. Use of 60 Vbeta and 13 Jbeta primers characterized the PCR. The repertoire was sequenced with immunoSEQ multiplex PCR; TCRdb's copy has only in-frame clones and lacks some. The sample holds approximately 150,000 clones, about 74% seen once. The chain employs TRBV9 and TRBJ1-5; 10 nucleotides match TRBD1. The sample comprised PBMCs. The origin of this receptor is a male donor in good health and CMV-seronegative. CDR3 in DNA: TGTGCCAGCAGCCCTGGGACAGGGGTTCAGCCCCAGCATTTT. Protein: CASSPGTGVQPQHF. Complete variable domain (other parts from reference TRBV9 and TRBJ1-5): DSGVTQTPKHLITATGQRVTLRCSPRSGDLSVYWYQQSLDQGLQFLIQYYNGEERAKGNILERFSAQQFPDLHSELNLSSLELGDSALYFCASSPGTGVQPQHFGDGTRLSIL.